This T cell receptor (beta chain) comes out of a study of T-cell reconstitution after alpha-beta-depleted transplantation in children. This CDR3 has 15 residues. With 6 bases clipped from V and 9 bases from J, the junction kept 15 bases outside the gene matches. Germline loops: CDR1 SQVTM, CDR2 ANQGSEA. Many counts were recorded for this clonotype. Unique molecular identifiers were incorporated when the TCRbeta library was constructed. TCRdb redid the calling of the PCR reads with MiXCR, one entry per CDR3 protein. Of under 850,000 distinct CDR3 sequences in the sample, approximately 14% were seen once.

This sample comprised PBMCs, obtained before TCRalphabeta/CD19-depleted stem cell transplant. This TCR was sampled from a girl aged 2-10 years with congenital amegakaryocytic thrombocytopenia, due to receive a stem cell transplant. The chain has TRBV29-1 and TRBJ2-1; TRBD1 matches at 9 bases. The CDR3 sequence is CSVGSVGQGLVEQFF. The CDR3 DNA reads TGCAGCGTCGGGAGCGTGGGACAGGGTTTAGTTGAGCAGTTCTTC.